This TCR beta chain originates from a study of T cells in women clearing cervical HPV infection. Overall study results and limits: Cases carried less TRBV6-7 than controls: around 0.11% versus 0.15%. It is unknown whether associations predate infection; no effector/memory or HPV-specific sorting. Each sample's T-cell count was unknown, possibly confounding richness.

The CDR3 totals 17 residues. Germline V gene sequence: CDR1 GTSNPN, CDR2 SVGIG (reference sequence). Average input was approximately 1,200 ng genomic DNA for immunoSEQ TCR beta CDR3 amplification. Assay used: immunoSEQ multiplex PCR; TCRdb lists only in-frame clones, some missing. Its listing shows approximately 31,000 clones. As for this clone: Its antigen is currently unknown. A read error may account for a junction end that differs from germline. The read ends 3 residues shy of where the CDR3 ends; the end is completed using the germline J gene. Other DNA sequences in the same sample also yield this CDR3.

The sample taken for sequencing was blood buffy coat. The rearrangement joins TRBV30 to TRBJ1-3; 7 bases match TRBD1. The sequence derives from a woman aged 18-69 years with a cervical HPV16 infection that either progressed to CIN3+ or cleared (not recorded which). Incomplete CDR3 DNA: TGTGCCTACCGGACAGGACCACGCACCCTCTCTGGAAACACT. Protein: CAYRTGPRTLSGNT. The CDR3 reads in full as CAYRTGPRTLSGNTIYF.